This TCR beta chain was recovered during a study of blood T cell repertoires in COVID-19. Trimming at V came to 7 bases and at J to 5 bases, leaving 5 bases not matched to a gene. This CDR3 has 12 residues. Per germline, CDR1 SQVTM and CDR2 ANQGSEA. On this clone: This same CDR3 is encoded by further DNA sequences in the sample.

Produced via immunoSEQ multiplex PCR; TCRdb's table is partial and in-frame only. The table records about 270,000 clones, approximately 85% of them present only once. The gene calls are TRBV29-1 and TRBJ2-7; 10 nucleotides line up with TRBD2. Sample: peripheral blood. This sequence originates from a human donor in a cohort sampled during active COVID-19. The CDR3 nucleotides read TGCAGCGGGCTAGCGGGAGTCAACGAGCAGTACTTC. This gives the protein CSGLAGVNEQYF.